The 20 T cell receptor beta chains listed next were all sequenced from one sample in a study of OX40 agonist ivuxolimab in advanced cancers. Receptor libraries were prepared by the immunoSEQ multiplex PCR assay. In its TCRdb copy, this immuneACCESS table keeps in-frame sequences only and misses some clones. Where compared with another copy, unresolved V genes explain less than half of these, and the others have no known cause. For this sample there are more than 85,000 clones; 91% appear just once. The biggest ten clones account for 0.31% of the sample. The sequenced sample was CD4+ or CD8+ T cells sorted from blood, obtained in a trial of the OX40 agonist ivuxolimab. The receptor source for this set is an adult with an advanced solid tumor such as melanoma, head and neck, liver or kidney cancer.

CDR3 residues: CASSLGQGLHEQYF. The CDR3, as DNA: TGTGCCAGCAGCTTGGGACAGGGGCTCCACGAGCAGTACTTC. The genes are TRBV7-9 and TRBJ2-7, with 10 nucleotides matching TRBD1. The V gene's germline CDR1 is SEHNR and CDR2 FQNEAQ (reference sequence). The junction had 4 bases not matched to a gene; V was cut back by 3 bases and J by 5 bases. The CDR3 is 14 residues long.

The V call is TRBV9, the J call TRBJ2-1; TRBD2 might be the D (6 bases). V was trimmed by 4 bases and J by 5 bases, leaving 13 bases between them. Germline values: CDR1 SGDLS, CDR2 YYNGEE. CDR3 length: 14 residues. The CDR3 bases are TGTGCCAGCAGCCCCCCCGGGAGTCACAATGAGCAGTTCTTC. Translated: CASSPPGSHNEQFF.

This clone appeared a single time. The gene calls are TRBV11-2 and TRBJ2-1; weak D call: TRBD1 (6 bases). The germline V gene has CDR1 SGHAT and CDR2 FQNNGV. The V and J ends lost 5 bases and 5 bases respectively, with 16 bases between them. The CDR3 has 15 residues. CDR3 loop: CASSPGVGRNNEQFF. For the CDR3, the DNA is TGTGCCAGCAGCCCAGGGGTCGGCAGAAACAATGAGCAGTTCTTC.

The chain carries TRBV6-5 and TRBJ2-2; D gene ambiguous. There are 15 residues in the CDR3. V lost 3 bases, J lost 3 bases, and 11 bases lay in between. Germline V gene lookup returns CDR1 MNHEY and CDR2 SVGAGI. This CDR3 reads CASSYDPLDTGELFF. In DNA, the CDR3 is TGTGCCAGCAGTTATGACCCACTCGACACCGGGGAGCTGTTTTTT.

A word on this clone: One end of the junction varies from germline; a read error may be responsible. The chain has TRBV11-2 and TRBJ1-2; possible D gene TRBD1, 6 bases. Germline V gene sequence: CDR1 SGHAT, CDR2 FQNNGV. The CDR3 consists of 13 residues. This chain's CDR3 is CASSLDRSYGYTF. CDR3 DNA: TGTGCCAGCAGCCTAGACAGGTCCTATGGCTACACCTTC. The whole variable domain, remainder taken from reference TRBV11-2 and TRBJ1-2, is EAGVAQSPRYKIIEKRQSVAFWCNPISGHATLYWYQQILGQGPKLLIQFQNNGVVDDSQLPKDRFSAERLKGVDSTLKIQPAKLEDSAVYLCASSLDRSYGYTFGSGTRLTVV.

The chain combines TRBV6-6 with TRBJ2-7, with TRBD1 as a possible D gene (6 bases). V gave up 5 bases and J gave up 3 bases, with 8 bases separating them. The CDR3 length is 12 residues. Germline values: CDR1 MNHNY, CDR2 SVGAGI (reference sequence). The CDR3 region is CASSKDSYEQYF. CDR3 DNA sequence: TGTGCCAGCAGTAAGGACAGCTACGAGCAGTACTTC.

The V call is TRBV18, the J call TRBJ2-3; either TRBD1 or TRBD2 may supply D (5 bases each). The V and J ends lost 3 bases and 2 bases respectively, with 15 bases between them. This CDR3 has 16 amino acids. The germline gives CDR1 KGHSH, CDR2 LQKENI. The CDR3 loop is CASSPTGTKATDTQYF. CDR3 nucleotide sequence: TGTGCCAGCTCACCGACGGGGACGAAGGCCACAGATACGCAGTATTTT.

J is TRBJ2-1 and V is TRBV19; 15 positions match TRBD2. The CDR3 contains 14 residues. The ends lost 7 bases at V and 7 bases at J; junction bases unmatched: 2. CDR1 and CDR2 from the germline V gene are LNHDA and SQIVND (reference sequence). The CDR3: CASKGLAGGNEQFF. CDR3 sequence (DNA): TGTGCCAGTAAGGGACTAGCGGGAGGTAATGAGCAGTTCTTC.

This clone appeared once. The V and J genes are TRBV18 and TRBJ1-5; D is possibly TRBD1 (5 bases). Germline CDR1 and CDR2: KGHSH and LQKENI. The CDR3 is 15 residues long. Trimming took 0 bases from V and 7 from J, leaving 13 bases between them. The CDR3 is CASSPPGGRIQPQHF. The CDR3 region has the DNA TGTGCCAGCTCACCACCGGGGGGTCGGATCCAGCCCCAGCATTTT. The full variable domain, its missing parts supplied by reference TRBV18 and TRBJ1-5, is NAGVMQNPRHLVRRRGQEARLRCSPMKGHSHVYWYRQLPEEGLKFMVYLQKENIIDESGMPKERFSAEFPKEGPSILRIQQVVRGDSAAYFCASSPPGGRIQPQHFGDGTRLSIL.

The chain couples TRBV9 to TRBJ1-1, with D possibly being TRBD1 (5 bases). V lost 3 bases and J 1 base, leaving 16 bases between the germline ends. The CDR3 contains 16 residues. The germline CDR1 and CDR2 sequences are SGDLS and YYNGEE. CDR3 DNA sequence: TGTGCCAGCAGCGGGGGGAGAGAAGCGCGGAACACTGAAGCTTTCTTT. As protein: CASSGGREARNTEAFF. Full variable domain (remainder filled in from reference TRBV9 and TRBJ1-1): DSGVTQTPKHLITATGQRVTLRCSPRSGDLSVYWYQQSLDQGLQFLIQYYNGEERAKGNILERFSAQQFPDLHSELNLSSLELGDSALYFCASSGGREARNTEAFFGQGTRLTVV.

This rearrangement joins TRBV19 to TRBJ1-5; 12 bases are a match to TRBD1. The CDR3 spans 15 residues. Trimming removed 4 bases from V and 5 bases from J; junction bases left unmatched: 3. The germline V gene encodes CDR1 LNHDA and CDR2 SQIVND (reference sequence). The CDR3 coding sequence is TGTGCCAGTAGTACGGGACAGGGGGCGTATCAGCCCCAGCATTTT. Translating it yields CASSTGQGAYQPQHF.

The CDR3 reads CASSHRQTNQPQHF. The CDR3, as DNA: TGTGCCAGCAGTCACCGACAGACCAATCAGCCCCAGCATTTT. The chain uses TRBV6-5 and TRBJ1-5; D possibly corresponds to TRBD1 (5 bases). The CDR3 is 14 residues long. Germline values: CDR1 MNHEY, CDR2 SVGAGI. The V and J ends lost 5 bases and 3 bases respectively, with 11 bases between them.

The sample holds a few counts of this clone. The chain is built from TRBV7-8 and TRBJ2-3; TRBD2 matches at 7 bases. The CDR3 length is 17 residues. V shed 1 base and J 6 bases; nucleotides not matched to a gene: 13. Per germline, CDR1 SGHVS and CDR2 FQNEAQ. CDR3 in DNA: TGTGCCAGCAGCTTAGGTTTAGGCCAGGGAGGGTGGGATACGCAGTATTTT. Its protein product is CASSLGLGQGGWDTQYF.

The V call is TRBV27, the J call TRBJ2-1, with D possibly TRBD2 on 6 matching bases. The V and J ends lost 7 bases and 10 bases respectively, with 26 bases between them. The CDR3 is 16 residues long. CDR1 MNHEY and CDR2 SMNVEV come from the germline V gene (reference sequence). The CDR3 region has the DNA TGTGCCAGCATGGGTTACGATGGGGGAGGTACAGGAGAGCAGTTCTTC. Amino acids: CASMGYDGGGTGEQFF.

The V call is TRBV5-1, the J call TRBJ2-3; D is possibly TRBD1 (5 bases). Trimming stripped 6 bases from V and 1 base from J, with 9 bases between. The length of the CDR3 is 13 residues. The germline V gene has CDR1 SGHRS and CDR2 YFSETQ. The CDR3 bases are TGCGCCAGCAATGTAGGGGGCACAGATACGCAGTATTTT. Protein sequence: CASNVGGTDTQYF.

The V gene is TRBV11-2, the J gene TRBJ2-7; unclear D gene. This CDR3 contains 11 residues. The V and J ends lost 7 bases and 1 base respectively, with 5 bases between them. Germline CDR1 is SGHAT and CDR2 is FQNNGV. The CDR3 DNA reads as TGTGCCAGCACCCCTTCCTACGAGCAGTACTTC. Translation: CASTPSYEQYF.

V is TRBV27 and J is TRBJ1-5; D gene uncertain. The CDR3 runs to 17 residues. Trimming left V 1 base short and J 3 bases short, with 16 bases between. Germline values: CDR1 MNHEY, CDR2 SMNVEV (reference sequence). CDR3 amino acids: CASSLWFTNRDNQPQHF. Written as DNA, the CDR3 is TGTGCCAGCAGTTTATGGTTTACGAACCGGGACAATCAGCCCCAGCATTTT.

The V call is TRBV9, the J call TRBJ2-1; D not resolved. Germline V lookup: CDR1 SGDLS, CDR2 YYNGEE. The V and J ends lost 1 base and 8 bases respectively, with 4 bases between them. The CDR3 covers 11 residues. CDR3 loop: CASSVRDEQFF. The CDR3 DNA is TGTGCCAGCAGCGTAAGGGATGAGCAGTTCTTC.

The chain carries TRBV27 and TRBJ2-3; 10 positions agree with TRBD2. CDR1 and CDR2 (germline): MNHEY, SMNVEV (reference sequence). V was clipped by 3 bases and J by 4 bases; unmatched bases: 7. The CDR3 is 16 amino acids. The chain's CDR3 is CASSFLAGGGADTQYF. CDR3 sequence (DNA): TGTGCCAGCAGTTTCTTAGCGGGAGGTGGGGCAGATACGCAGTATTTT.

V and J are TRBV30 and TRBJ2-1; TRBD2 agrees at 8 bases. The V segment lost 0 bases and the J segment 5 bases; nucleotides outside the gene matches: 9. The CDR3 contains 16 residues. CDR1 and CDR2 from the germline V gene are GTSNPN and SVGIG (reference sequence). This chain's CDR3 is CAWSVQAGDDDNEQFF. The CDR3 coding sequence is TGTGCCTGGAGTGTACAAGCGGGAGATGACGACAATGAGCAGTTCTTC.